The 19 T cell receptor beta chains below were found in one sample sequenced in a study of blood T cell repertoires in COVID-19. Method: immunoSEQ multiplex PCR; TCRdb's copy keeps in-frame clones and lacks some. The profile shows approximately 260,000 clones, around 87% of them singletons. Input material: peripheral blood. These receptors all stem from a man aged 55 to 69 who had recovered from COVID-19.

This clone was detected once. The chain links TRBV3-1 (or the pseudogene TRBV3-2) to TRBJ1-2, with 9 bases that match TRBD1. This CDR3 region has 16 residues. Germline-derived CDR1 and CDR2 are LGHDT and YNNKEL (reference sequence). Trimming at V came to 0 bases and at J to 2 bases, leaving 4 bases not matched to a gene. The CDR3 nucleotides read TGTGCCAGCAGCCAAGATGGACAGGGGTACAACTATGGCTACACCTTC. Translated: CASSQDGQGYNYGYTF.

The chain carries TRBV23-1 and TRBJ2-1; a possible D gene is TRBD2 (6 bases). TRBV23-1 carries the ORF label, with uncertain function. Trimming stripped 8 bases from V and 7 bases from J, with 21 bases between. The CDR3 has 15 amino acids. The CDR3 coding sequence is TGCGCCAGCGGTTGCGGGACTCTACCTAATAATGAGCAGTTCTTC. Translating it yields CASGCGTLPNNEQFF.

The chain employs TRBV15 and TRBJ1-1, with D uncertain. CDR3 size: 18 residues. The germline CDR1 and CDR2 sequences are LNHNV and YYDKDF (reference sequence). V lost 5 bases and J lost 0, with 22 bases in between. The chain's CDR3 is CATSFATGIVSVNTEAFF. In DNA, the CDR3 is TGTGCCACCAGCTTTGCCACGGGAATCGTTTCGGTGAACACTGAAGCTTTCTTT. The variable domain in full, with the rest retrieved from reference TRBV15 and TRBJ1-1, is DAMVIQNPRYQVTQFGKPVTLSCSQTLNHNVMYWYQQKSSQAPKLLFHYYDKDFNNEADTPDNFQSRRPNTSFCFLDIRSPGLGDTAMYLCATSFATGIVSVNTEAFFGQGTRLTVV.

The chain is built from TRBV7-2 and TRBJ2-3; maybe TRBD2 (6 bases). From germline, CDR1 is SGHTA and CDR2 FQGNSA. CDR3 size: 14 residues. The V gene lost 4 bases and the J gene lost 2 bases, with 10 bases spanning the gap. In DNA, the CDR3 is TGTGCCAGCAGCTCGGGACTCTACACAGATACGCAGTATTTT. Amino acid sequence: CASSSGLYTDTQYF.

This clone was found once. The CDR3 region has the DNA TGTGCCAGCCGCGGGGAGGGCAGCAATCAGCCCCAGCATTTT. Its protein is CASRGEGSNQPQHF. The gene calls are TRBV6-5 and TRBJ1-5; D is unclear. The CDR3 is 14 residues long. V gave up 8 bases and J gave up 1 base, with 12 bases separating them. Germline V lookup: CDR1 MNHEY, CDR2 SVGAGI.

The CDR3 DNA sequence: TGCGCCAGCAGCCTGCAATACGGACAGTACAATGAGCAGTTCTTC. Encoded protein: CASSLQYGQYNEQFF. The V and J genes are TRBV4-1 and TRBJ2-1; D perhaps matches TRBD1 (6 bases). The germline V gene has CDR1 MGHRA and CDR2 YSYEKL. This CDR3 has 15 amino acids. With 4 bases removed from V and 4 bases from J, the gap between germline ends came to 14 bases.

V and J are TRBV10-3 and TRBJ1-4, with TRBD1 as a possible D gene (6 bases). Germline CDR1 ENHRY, CDR2 SYGVKD. The germline V and J ends were trimmed by 10 bases and 0 bases, with 21 bases remaining between them. This CDR3 contains 17 residues. The CDR3 here is CATSEGDYYATNEKLFF. CDR3 coding DNA: TGTGCCACCTCAGAGGGGGATTACTATGCAACTAATGAAAAACTGTTTTTT.

The rearrangement joins TRBV6-4 to TRBJ2-1, with 7 positions matching TRBD1. This CDR3 contains 13 residues. The trim removed 7 bases at V and 9 bases at J, leaving 9 bases unmatched. Germline V gene lookup returns CDR1 MRHNA and CDR2 SNTAGT. The CDR3 here is CASTHTAGGEQFF. The CDR3, as DNA: TGTGCCAGCACACATACCGCAGGGGGTGAGCAGTTCTTC.

This chain uses TRBV7-8 with TRBJ1-2; D is uncertain. The germline V and J ends were trimmed by 1 base and 0 bases, with 6 bases remaining between them. The CDR3 runs to 14 residues. Germline assignment: CDR1 SGHVS and CDR2 FQNEAQ. In DNA, the CDR3 is TGTGCCAGCAGCTTAGGGGCCTCTAACTATGGCTACACCTTC. Translated, it gives CASSLGASNYGYTF.

This clone was detected only once. As DNA, the CDR3 is TGTGCTAGTGGTTTGGTATTGCGACAGGAGTTCAACACTGAAGCTTTCTTT. Translated, it gives CASGLVLRQEFNTEAFF. J is TRBJ1-1 and V is TRBV12-5; TRBD1 is a possible D gene (6 bases). The germline CDR1 and CDR2 sequences are LGHNT and FRNRAP. CDR3 length: 17 amino acids. V was cut by 0 bases and J by 2 bases, with 16 bases left in between.

In this sample, this clone turned up a few times. This chain connects TRBV20-1 to TRBJ1-5, with 7 bases identical to TRBD1. The CDR3 runs 14 residues. Germline lookup yields CDR1 DFQATT and CDR2 SNEGSKA (reference sequence). J gave up 1 base and V 3 bases, and 3 bases lay outside the gene matches. The chain's CDR3 is CSASPGQSNQPQHF. CDR3 sequence (DNA): TGCAGTGCTAGTCCGGGACAGAGCAATCAGCCCCAGCATTTT.

This rearrangement joins TRBV2 to TRBJ2-5, with D perhaps matching TRBD1 (5 bases). V dropped 6 bases and J dropped 1 base, with 12 bases sitting between them. CDR3 length: 14 amino acids. Germline V gene data show CDR1 as SNHLY and CDR2 as FYNNEI. The chain's CDR3 is CASSKGYSQETQYF. CDR3 sequence (DNA): TGTGCCAGCAGCAAGGGGTACTCCCAAGAGACCCAGTACTTC.

The J gene is TRBJ2-7, the V gene TRBV29-1, with 9 bases that match TRBD1. V trimming: 4 bases; J trimming: 6 bases; junction bases outside the gene matches: 10. CDR3 size: 14 residues. In germline, CDR1 is SQVTM, CDR2 ANQGSEA. CDR3 protein: CSVVTGTGSGEQYV. The CDR3 bases are TGCAGCGTTGTAACGGGGACAGGGAGTGGCGAGCAGTACGTC.

This chain links TRBV5-6 with TRBJ1-2; D not certain. Trimming removed 0 bases from V and 5 bases from J, with 8 bases in between. Germline CDR1 SGHDT, CDR2 YYEEEE. The CDR3 is made up of 13 amino acids. DNA of the CDR3: TGTGCCAGCAGCTTGGGTGGAGCGTATGGCTACACCTTC. Translated: CASSLGGAYGYTF.

This sequence joins TRBV19 and TRBJ1-4; D not certain. Germline assignment: CDR1 LNHDA and CDR2 SQIVND (reference sequence). This CDR3 has 15 residues. The V end was cut by 8 bases, the J end by 0 bases, with 13 bases between. This CDR3 reads CASAAPSSTNEKLFF. The CDR3 DNA is TGTGCCAGTGCGGCGCCTTCCTCAACTAATGAAAAACTGTTTTTT.

The genes are TRBV7-9 and TRBJ1-1; tentatively, D is TRBD1 (6 bases). The CDR3 sequence is 12 residues long. Germline V CDR1 and CDR2: SEHNR, FQNEAQ (reference sequence). Deletions cut 5 bases from V and 10 bases from J, with 14 bases between. The CDR3 region is CASSGYREGAFF. The CDR3 region has the DNA TGTGCCAGCAGCGGATACAGGGAGGGAGCTTTCTTT.

The chain is built from TRBV30 and TRBJ1-2; D uncertain. The V gene lost 4 bases and the J gene lost 2 bases, with 5 bases spanning the gap. This CDR3 has 11 residues. The germline gives CDR1 GTSNPN, CDR2 SVGIG (reference sequence). CDR3: CAWITNYGYTF. CDR3 sequence (DNA): TGTGCCTGGATTACAAACTATGGCTACACCTTC.

This chain links TRBV7-9 with TRBJ2-2, with no clear D. Germline V CDR1 and CDR2: SEHNR, FQNEAQ (reference sequence). V dropped 5 bases and J dropped 4 bases, with 11 bases sitting between them. The CDR3 spans 14 residues. The DNA of the CDR3 is TGTGCCAGCAGCCCTCCAGGAACCACCGGGGAGCTGTTTTTT. Translated, it gives CASSPPGTTGELFF.

V and J are TRBV19 and TRBJ2-1, with 7 bases matching TRBD2. Looked up from germline, CDR1 is LNHDA and CDR2 is SQIVND (reference sequence). Trimming at V came to 1 base and at J to 5 bases, leaving 5 bases not matched to a gene. This CDR3 is built from 15 residues. CDR3 protein: CASSIVAGVNNEQFF. The CDR3 bases are TGTGCCAGTAGTATAGTTGCGGGGGTGAACAATGAGCAGTTCTTC.